This TCR beta chain derives from a study of response to subunit inactivated influenza vaccine. TCRdb redid the calling of the RT-PCR reads with MiXCR, one entry per CDR3 protein. The sample carries around 570,000 distinct CDR3 sequences, around 10% recorded once. The CDR3 is 14 residues long. Germline lookup yields CDR1 SGHTA and CDR2 FQGTGA. V trimming: 5 bases; J trimming: 5 bases; junction bases outside the gene matches: 8. This clonotype has a handful of counts. These data are also associated with another study on T cells expressing NK-cell markers. Per that paper: The cDNA for TCR beta came from 5'RACE template switching with UMIs. Dominant NKG2C+ clonotypes were found to form about 1.0-7.0% of CD8+ T cells in 5 or 6 donors. In several donors, dominant clonotypes made up roughly 28.3-65% of CD3+CD56-NKG2C+ cells.

The chain links TRBV7-3 to TRBJ2-7; 8 bases match TRBD1. This specimen consisted of PBMCs from blood, obtained on the day of vaccination. The receptor was isolated from a man aged 45-65 years who received an inactivated influenza vaccine. As DNA, the CDR3 is TGTGCCAGCAGCCCAGCAGGGGGCCGGGACGAGCAGTACTTC. Translated: CASSPAGGRDEQYF.